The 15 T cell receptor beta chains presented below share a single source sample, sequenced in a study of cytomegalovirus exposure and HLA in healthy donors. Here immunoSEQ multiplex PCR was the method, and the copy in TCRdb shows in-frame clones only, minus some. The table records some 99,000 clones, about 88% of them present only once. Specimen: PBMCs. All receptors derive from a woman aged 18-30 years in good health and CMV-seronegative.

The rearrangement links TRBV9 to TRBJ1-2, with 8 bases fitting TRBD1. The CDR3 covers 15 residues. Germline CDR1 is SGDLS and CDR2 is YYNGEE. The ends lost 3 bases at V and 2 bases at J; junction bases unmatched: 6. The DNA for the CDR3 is TGTGCCAGCAGCGGACGACAGGGGACAAACTATGGCTACACCTTC. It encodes CASSGRQGTNYGYTF.

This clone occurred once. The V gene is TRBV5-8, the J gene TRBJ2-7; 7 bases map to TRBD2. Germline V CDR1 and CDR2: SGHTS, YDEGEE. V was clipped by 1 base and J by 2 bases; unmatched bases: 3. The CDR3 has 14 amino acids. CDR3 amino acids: CASSLLGLAYEQYF. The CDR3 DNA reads TGTGCCAGCAGCTTGTTAGGACTAGCCTACGAGCAGTACTTC.

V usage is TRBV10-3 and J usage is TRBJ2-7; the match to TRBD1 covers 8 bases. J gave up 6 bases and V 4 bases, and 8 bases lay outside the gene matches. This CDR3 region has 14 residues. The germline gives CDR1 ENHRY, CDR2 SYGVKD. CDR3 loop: CAISGLTGEGEQYF. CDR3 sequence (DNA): TGTGCCATCAGTGGATTGACAGGGGAAGGCGAGCAGTACTTC.

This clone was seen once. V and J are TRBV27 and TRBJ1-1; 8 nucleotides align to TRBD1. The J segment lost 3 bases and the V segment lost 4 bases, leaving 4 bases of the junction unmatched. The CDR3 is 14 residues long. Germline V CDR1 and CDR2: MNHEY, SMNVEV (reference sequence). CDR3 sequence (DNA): TGTGCCAGCAGTTCCGGGACAGGAGACACTGAAGCTTTCTTT. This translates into CASSSGTGDTEAFF.

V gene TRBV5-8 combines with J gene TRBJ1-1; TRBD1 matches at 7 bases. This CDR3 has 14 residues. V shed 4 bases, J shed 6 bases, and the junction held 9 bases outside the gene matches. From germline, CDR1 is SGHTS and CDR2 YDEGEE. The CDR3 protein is CASSRQGGLSEAFF. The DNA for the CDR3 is TGTGCCAGCAGCCGACAGGGCGGATTGTCTGAAGCTTTCTTT.

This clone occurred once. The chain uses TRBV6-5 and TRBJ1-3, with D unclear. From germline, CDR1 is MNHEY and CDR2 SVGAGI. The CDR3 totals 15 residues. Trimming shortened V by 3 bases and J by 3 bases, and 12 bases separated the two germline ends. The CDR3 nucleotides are TGTGCCAGCAGTTATCAGGTCGGGGTTGGAAACACCATATATTTT. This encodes CASSYQVGVGNTIYF.

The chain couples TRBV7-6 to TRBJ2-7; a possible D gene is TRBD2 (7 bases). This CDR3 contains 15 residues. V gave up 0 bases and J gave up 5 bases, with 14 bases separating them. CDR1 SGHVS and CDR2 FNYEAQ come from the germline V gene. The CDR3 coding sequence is TGTGCCAGCAGCTTAGCAGGAGGGGGGGTAAACGAGCAGTACTTC. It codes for CASSLAGGGVNEQYF.

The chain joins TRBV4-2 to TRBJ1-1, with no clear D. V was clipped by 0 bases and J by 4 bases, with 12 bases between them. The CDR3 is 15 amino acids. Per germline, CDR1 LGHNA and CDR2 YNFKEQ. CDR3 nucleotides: TGTGCCAGCAGCCAAGAAGGCGGATTAAGCACTGAAGCTTTCTTT. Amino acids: CASSQEGGLSTEAFF.

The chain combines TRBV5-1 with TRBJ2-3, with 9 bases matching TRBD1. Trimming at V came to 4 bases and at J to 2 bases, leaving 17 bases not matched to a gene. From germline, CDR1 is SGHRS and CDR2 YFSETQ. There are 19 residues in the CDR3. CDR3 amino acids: CASSPSPGQGNTATDTQYF. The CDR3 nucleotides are TGCGCCAGCAGCCCTAGTCCGGGACAGGGAAATACTGCCACAGATACGCAGTATTTT.

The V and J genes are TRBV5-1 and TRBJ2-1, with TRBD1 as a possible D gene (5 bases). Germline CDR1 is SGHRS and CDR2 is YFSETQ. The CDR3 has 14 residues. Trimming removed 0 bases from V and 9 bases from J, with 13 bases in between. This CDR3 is CASSLEGRATEQFF. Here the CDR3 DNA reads TGCGCCAGCAGCTTGGAGGGCAGGGCTACTGAGCAGTTCTTC. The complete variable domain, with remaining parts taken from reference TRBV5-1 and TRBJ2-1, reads KAGVTQTPRYLIKTRGQQVTLSCSPISGHRSVSWYQQTPGQGLQFLFEYFSETQRNKGNFPGRFSGRQFSNSRSEMNVSTLELGDSALYLCASSLEGRATEQFFGPGTRLTVL.

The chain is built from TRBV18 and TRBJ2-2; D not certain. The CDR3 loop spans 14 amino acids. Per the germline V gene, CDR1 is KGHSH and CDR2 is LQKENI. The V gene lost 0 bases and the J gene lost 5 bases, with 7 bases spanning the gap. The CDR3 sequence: CASSPPRGTGELFF. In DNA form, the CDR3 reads TGTGCCAGCTCACCACCGCGAGGTACCGGGGAGCTGTTTTTT.

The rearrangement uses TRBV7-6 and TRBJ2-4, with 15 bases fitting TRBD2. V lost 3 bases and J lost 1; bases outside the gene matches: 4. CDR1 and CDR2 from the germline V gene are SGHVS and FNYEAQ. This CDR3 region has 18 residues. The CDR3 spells CASSFGLAGGSAKNIQYF. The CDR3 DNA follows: TGTGCCAGCAGCTTCGGACTAGCGGGGGGGTCGGCCAAAAACATTCAGTACTTC.

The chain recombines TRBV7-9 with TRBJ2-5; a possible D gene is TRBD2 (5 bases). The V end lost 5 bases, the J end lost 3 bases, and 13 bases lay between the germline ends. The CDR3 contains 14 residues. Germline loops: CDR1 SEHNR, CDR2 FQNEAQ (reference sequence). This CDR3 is CASSPTLGEETQYF. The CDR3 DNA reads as TGTGCCAGCAGCCCCACCCTGGGAGAAGAGACCCAGTACTTC.

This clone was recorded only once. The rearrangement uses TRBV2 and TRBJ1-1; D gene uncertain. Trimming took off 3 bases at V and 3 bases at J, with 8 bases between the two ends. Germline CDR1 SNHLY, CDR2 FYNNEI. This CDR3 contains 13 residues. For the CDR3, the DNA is TGTGCCAGCAGTGATCAACGGGACACTGAAGCTTTCTTT. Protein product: CASSDQRDTEAFF.

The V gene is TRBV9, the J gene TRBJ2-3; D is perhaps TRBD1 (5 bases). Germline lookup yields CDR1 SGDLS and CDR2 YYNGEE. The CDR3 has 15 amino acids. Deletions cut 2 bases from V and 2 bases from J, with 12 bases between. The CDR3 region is CASSVTGWVTDTQYF. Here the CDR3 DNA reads TGTGCCAGCAGCGTTACAGGATGGGTCACAGATACGCAGTATTTT.